Listed below are T cell receptor beta chains from one sample, sequenced in a study of response to subunit inactivated influenza vaccine. TCRdb itself ran the RT-PCR reads through MiXCR, one entry per CDR3 protein. The sample shows fewer than 550,000 distinct CDR3 sequences, over 25% of them seen only once. Sequencing was performed on CD4+ T cells sorted from PBMCs, taken more than 4 days after vaccination. The origin of the receptors is a middle-aged man who received an inactivated influenza vaccine. Each CDR3 is given with its conserved first and last residue.

j_gene: TRBJ1-3; v_gene: TRBV12-3/TRBV12-4; len: 16; CDR3aa: CASSLVGPFSGNTIYF
j_gene: TRBJ2-5; v_gene: TRBV5-1; len: 13; CDR3aa: CASSLRDEETQYF
j_gene: TRBJ2-7; v_gene: TRBV6-5; len: 12; CDR3aa: CATRGLAGSQYF
j_gene: TRBJ2-2; v_gene: TRBV5-6; len: 14; CDR3aa: CASSSMTGHGELFF
j_gene: TRBJ1-2; v_gene: TRBV9; len: 15; CDR3aa: CASSPGTGNPYGYTF
j_gene: TRBJ1-2; v_gene: TRBV6-5; len: 14; CDR3aa: CASSLRTVGYGYTF
j_gene: TRBJ2-7; v_gene: TRBV6-2/TRBV6-3; len: 19; CDR3aa: CASTGWTRRSGRGTYEQYF
j_gene: TRBJ1-2; v_gene: TRBV5-6; len: 13; CDR3aa: CASSLVEDYGYTF
j_gene: TRBJ1-1; v_gene: TRBV20-1; len: 13; CDR3aa: CSAQEIRNTEAFF
j_gene: TRBJ2-5; v_gene: TRBV28; len: 12; CDR3aa: CASSLPGQSSYF
j_gene: TRBJ2-5; v_gene: TRBV5-1; len: 16; CDR3aa: CASSLVQGAVQETQYF
j_gene: TRBJ2-3; v_gene: TRBV11-2; len: 15; CDR3aa: CASSFRDRGGDTQYF
j_gene: TRBJ2-5; v_gene: TRBV4-2; len: 15; CDR3aa: CASSQVAGGQETQYF
j_gene: TRBJ2-1; v_gene: TRBV5-1; len: 15; CDR3aa: CASSSLAGGDNEQFF
j_gene: TRBJ2-1; v_gene: TRBV2; len: 14; CDR3aa: CASSEAWELSEQFF
j_gene: TRBJ1-2; v_gene: TRBV12-3/TRBV12-4; len: 14; CDR3aa: CASSFTGTGYGYTF
j_gene: TRBJ2-3; v_gene: TRBV11-1; len: 18; CDR3aa: CASSRGTSGRAKEDTQYF
j_gene: TRBJ2-1; v_gene: TRBV13; len: 22; CDR3aa: CASSWTVGLAANRLSSYNEQFF
j_gene: TRBJ1-4; v_gene: TRBV20-1; len: 11; CDR3aa: CSARDGTYSFF
j_gene: TRBJ2-1; v_gene: TRBV12-1; len: 14; CDR3aa: CGALLGASHNEQFF
j_gene: TRBJ1-4; v_gene: TRBV9; len: 14; CDR3aa: CASSGTGGSGKLFF
j_gene: TRBJ2-1; v_gene: TRBV5-1; len: 14; CDR3aa: CASSPVAGSNEQFF
j_gene: TRBJ2-5; v_gene: TRBV7-9; len: 14; CDR3aa: CASSLGFSSETQYF
j_gene: TRBJ2-5; v_gene: TRBV11-2; len: 14; CDR3aa: CASSSIRGQETQYF
j_gene: TRBJ1-5; v_gene: TRBV6-2/TRBV6-3; len: 15; CDR3aa: CASSYVRGSNQHQHF
j_gene: TRBJ2-5; v_gene: TRBV11-2; len: 15; CDR3aa: CASSLPLNLGETQYF
j_gene: TRBJ1-1; v_gene: TRBV7-2; len: 16; CDR3aa: CASSLARTGRNTEAFF
j_gene: TRBJ1-1; v_gene: TRBV7-8; len: 14; CDR3aa: CASSLGQKYTEAFF
j_gene: TRBJ2-1; v_gene: TRBV6-2/TRBV6-3; len: 11; CDR3aa: CASSLTHKQFF
j_gene: TRBJ1-3; v_gene: TRBV7-2; len: 16; CDR3aa: CASSLQGGTTGNTIYF
j_gene: TRBJ2-5; v_gene: TRBV20-1; len: 16; CDR3aa: CSARDSTSGKTETQHF
j_gene: TRBJ1-1; v_gene: TRBV20-1; len: 15; CDR3aa: CSARDRRTSNTEAFF
j_gene: TRBJ2-2; v_gene: TRBV20-1; len: 15; CDR3aa: CSAGLSGRGTGELFF
j_gene: TRBJ2-1; v_gene: TRBV20-1; len: 14; CDR3aa: CSARLGWSTDEQFF
j_gene: TRBJ2-3; v_gene: TRBV5-1; len: 16; CDR3aa: CASSNGGLAGGDTQYF
j_gene: TRBJ1-2; v_gene: TRBV7-2; len: 14; CDR3aa: CASSFTTGSRGYTF
j_gene: TRBJ2-1; v_gene: TRBV27; len: 14; CDR3aa: CASGPGTRANEQFF
j_gene: TRBJ1-2; v_gene: TRBV7-2; len: 14; CDR3aa: CASSLYRTNYGYTF
j_gene: TRBJ2-7; v_gene: TRBV5-1; len: 18; CDR3aa: CASSLTSSGSLRLNEQYF
j_gene: TRBJ2-3; v_gene: TRBV7-2; len: 15; CDR3aa: CASSYLGSGSDTQYF
j_gene: TRBJ2-7; v_gene: TRBV5-6; len: 14; CDR3aa: CASSKQGQGYEQYF
j_gene: TRBJ1-5; v_gene: TRBV20-1; len: 15; CDR3aa: CSARSGGFGNQPQHF
j_gene: TRBJ1-6; v_gene: TRBV15; len: 15; CDR3aa: CATSSRGRADSPLHF
j_gene: TRBJ2-5; v_gene: TRBV20-1; len: 18; CDR3aa: CSARGRTSGDWYQETQYF
j_gene: TRBJ1-2; v_gene: TRBV7-6; len: 14; CDR3aa: CASSLTDTNYGYTF
j_gene: TRBJ2-6; v_gene: TRBV19; len: 15; CDR3aa: CASRATGAGANVLTF
j_gene: TRBJ1-5; v_gene: TRBV12-3/TRBV12-4; len: 16; CDR3aa: CASSPDFGTRNQPQHF
j_gene: TRBJ1-3; v_gene: TRBV6-6; len: 13; CDR3aa: CASIQGSGNTIYF
j_gene: TRBJ1-2; v_gene: TRBV28; len: 14; CDR3aa: CASRPGQASYGYTF
j_gene: TRBJ2-1; v_gene: TRBV30; len: 14; CDR3aa: CAWSGRGRINEQFF
j_gene: TRBJ2-5; v_gene: TRBV18; len: 13; CDR3aa: CASSPQRGETQYF
j_gene: TRBJ2-7; v_gene: TRBV7-9; len: 14; CDR3aa: CASIPTTVFRGQYF
j_gene: TRBJ2-7; v_gene: TRBV20-1; len: 15; CDR3aa: CSARPGLAGSYEQYF